One sample yielded the 3 T cell receptor beta chains listed below, sequenced in a study of T-cell memory formation after mild COVID-19. MiXCR, run by TCRdb on the 5' RACE reads, gives a single entry per CDR3 protein. This sample has 350,000 to 450,000 distinct CDR3 sequences, with under 30% found just once. Sequencing was carried out using PBMCs or a T cell subset sorted from them (not recorded which). Receptor source: an adult woman who had mild COVID-19 (a few samples of this study predate the infection). Cell type and time point are not known.

This clonotype turned up a few times. The germline gene is not matched at one end of the junction; a read error may be the cause. The rearrangement links TRBV7-9 to TRBJ2-1, with 13 nucleotides matching TRBD2. CDR3 size: 14 residues. Germline V gene lookup returns CDR1 SEHNR and CDR2 FQNEAQ (reference sequence). This chain's CDR3 is CASSLPGLAGLKLF. In DNA, the CDR3 is TGTGCCAGCAGCTTACCGGGACTAGCGGGATTAAAGCTCTTC.

This clonotype was counted only a few times. This chain connects TRBV6-5 to TRBJ1-1; 7 nucleotides align to TRBD1. The junction had 8 bases not matched to a gene; V was cut back by 6 bases and J by 4 bases. This CDR3 has 14 amino acids. The V gene's germline CDR1 is MNHEY and CDR2 SVGAGI. CDR3 amino acids: CASRQGPYGTEAFF. The CDR3 nucleotides read TGTGCCAGCAGACAGGGGCCCTATGGCACTGAAGCTTTCTTT.

This sequence joins TRBV7-6 and TRBJ2-1, with a weak D call TRBD1 (6 bases). The CDR3 is 13 amino acids. Germline CDR1 and CDR2: SGHVS and FNYEAQ. Trimming pared 5 bases from V and 8 bases from J, leaving 13 bases between. The chain's CDR3 is CASSPRDNDEQFF. In nucleotides, the CDR3 is TGTGCCAGCAGCCCCCGGGACAACGATGAGCAGTTCTTC.